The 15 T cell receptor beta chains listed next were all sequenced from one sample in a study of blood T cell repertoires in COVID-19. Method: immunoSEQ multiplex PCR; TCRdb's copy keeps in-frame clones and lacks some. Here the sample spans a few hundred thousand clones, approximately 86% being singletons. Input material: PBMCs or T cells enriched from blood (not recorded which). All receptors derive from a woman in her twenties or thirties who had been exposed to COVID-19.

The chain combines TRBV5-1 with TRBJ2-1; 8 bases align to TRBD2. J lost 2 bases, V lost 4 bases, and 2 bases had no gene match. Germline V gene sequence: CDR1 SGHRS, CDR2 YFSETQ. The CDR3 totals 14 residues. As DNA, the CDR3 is TGCGCCAGCAGCGGGACTAGGCCCTACAATGAGCAGTTCTTC. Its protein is CASSGTRPYNEQFF.

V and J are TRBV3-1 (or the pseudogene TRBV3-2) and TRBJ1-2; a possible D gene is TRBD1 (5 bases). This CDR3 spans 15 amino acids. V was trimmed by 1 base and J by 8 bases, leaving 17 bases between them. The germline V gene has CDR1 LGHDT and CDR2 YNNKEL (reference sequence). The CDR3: CASSQGGRVSLGYTF. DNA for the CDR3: TGTGCCAGCAGCCAAGGAGGCAGGGTGTCGCTCGGCTACACCTTC.

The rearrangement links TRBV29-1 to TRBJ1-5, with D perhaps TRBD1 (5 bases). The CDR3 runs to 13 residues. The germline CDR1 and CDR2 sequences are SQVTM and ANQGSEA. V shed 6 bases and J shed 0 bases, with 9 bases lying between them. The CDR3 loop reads CSVARDSNQPQHF. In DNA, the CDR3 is TGCAGCGTCGCCAGGGATAGCAATCAGCCCCAGCATTTT. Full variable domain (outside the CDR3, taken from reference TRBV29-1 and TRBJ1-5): SAVISQKPSRDICQRGTSLTIQCQVDSQVTMMFWYRQQPGQSLTLIATANQGSEATYESGFVIDKFPISRPNLTFSTLTVSNMSPEDSSIYLCSVARDSNQPQHFGDGTRLSIL.

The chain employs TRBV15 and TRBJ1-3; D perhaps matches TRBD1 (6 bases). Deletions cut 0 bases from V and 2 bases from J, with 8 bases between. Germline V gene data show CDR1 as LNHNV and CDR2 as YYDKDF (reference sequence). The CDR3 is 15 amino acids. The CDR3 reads CATSRDSGAGNTIYF. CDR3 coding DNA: TGTGCCACCAGCAGAGATTCAGGGGCTGGAAACACCATATATTTT.

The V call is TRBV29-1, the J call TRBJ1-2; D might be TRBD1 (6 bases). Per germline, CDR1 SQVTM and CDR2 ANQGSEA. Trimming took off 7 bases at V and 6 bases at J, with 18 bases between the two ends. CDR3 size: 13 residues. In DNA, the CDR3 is TGCAGCGCCGCCCGGGGGGGGCAGAATGGCTACACCTTC. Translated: CSAARGGQNGYTF.

CDR3 sequence reads: CASSYWGITDSYQETQYF. CDR3 sequence (DNA): TGTGCCAGCAGTTACTGGGGAATAACGGACTCGTACCAAGAGACCCAGTACTTC. V gene TRBV6-2 or TRBV6-3 combines with J gene TRBJ2-5; maybe TRBD2 (5 bases). Looked up from germline, CDR1 is MNHEY and CDR2 is SVGEGT. This CDR3 comprises 18 residues. Trimming cost V 1 base and J 0 bases, with 18 bases left between them.

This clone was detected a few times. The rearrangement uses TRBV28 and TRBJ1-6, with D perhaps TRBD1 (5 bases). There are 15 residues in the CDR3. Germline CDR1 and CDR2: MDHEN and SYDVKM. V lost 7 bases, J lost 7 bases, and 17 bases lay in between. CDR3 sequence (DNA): TGTGCCAGCACTCTAACCCCAGGGCAAAATTCACCCCTCCACTTT. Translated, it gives CASTLTPGQNSPLHF.

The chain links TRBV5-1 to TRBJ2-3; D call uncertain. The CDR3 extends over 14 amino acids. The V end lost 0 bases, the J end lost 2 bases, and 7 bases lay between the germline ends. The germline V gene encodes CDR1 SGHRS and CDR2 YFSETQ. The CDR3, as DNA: TGCGCCAGCAGCTTGGCCAGGCTCACAGATACGCAGTATTTT. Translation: CASSLARLTDTQYF.

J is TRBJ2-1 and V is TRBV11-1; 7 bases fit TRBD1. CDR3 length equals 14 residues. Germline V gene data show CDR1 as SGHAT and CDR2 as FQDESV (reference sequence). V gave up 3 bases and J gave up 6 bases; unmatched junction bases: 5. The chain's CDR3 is CASSLTGLGNEQFF. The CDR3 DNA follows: TGTGCCAGCAGCTTGACAGGGTTGGGCAATGAGCAGTTCTTC.

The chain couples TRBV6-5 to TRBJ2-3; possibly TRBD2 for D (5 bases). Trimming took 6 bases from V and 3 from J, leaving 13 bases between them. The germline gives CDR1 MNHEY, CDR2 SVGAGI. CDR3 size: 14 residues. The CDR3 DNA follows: TGTGCCAGCAGAGACCCGGGGTATACAGATACGCAGTATTTT. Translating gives CASRDPGYTDTQYF.

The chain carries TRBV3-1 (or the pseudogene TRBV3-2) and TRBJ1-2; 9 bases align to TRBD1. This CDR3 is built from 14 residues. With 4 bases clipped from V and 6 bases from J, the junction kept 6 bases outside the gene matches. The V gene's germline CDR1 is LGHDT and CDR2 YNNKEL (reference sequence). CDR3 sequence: CASSPRQGGNGYTF. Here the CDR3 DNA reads TGTGCCAGCAGCCCGCGACAGGGGGGGAATGGCTACACCTTC.

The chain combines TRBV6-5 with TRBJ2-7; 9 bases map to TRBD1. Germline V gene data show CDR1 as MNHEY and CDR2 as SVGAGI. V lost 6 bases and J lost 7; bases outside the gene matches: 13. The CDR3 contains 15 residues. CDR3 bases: TGTGCCAGCAGCCCCAGACACAGGGGGCGGGGGGAGCAGTACTTC. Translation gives CASSPRHRGRGEQYF.

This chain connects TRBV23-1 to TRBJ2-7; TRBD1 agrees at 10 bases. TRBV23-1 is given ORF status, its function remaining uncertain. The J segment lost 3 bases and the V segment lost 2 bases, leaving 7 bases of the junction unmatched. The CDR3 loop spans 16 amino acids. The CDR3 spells CASSQTRTGGYYEQYF. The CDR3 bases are TGCGCCAGCAGTCAAACCCGGACAGGGGGATACTACGAGCAGTACTTC.

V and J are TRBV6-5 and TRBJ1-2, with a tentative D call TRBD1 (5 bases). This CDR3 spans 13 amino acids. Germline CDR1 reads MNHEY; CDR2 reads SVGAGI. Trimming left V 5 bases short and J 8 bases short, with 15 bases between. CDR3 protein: CASSPLGASGYTF. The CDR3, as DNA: TGTGCCAGCAGTCCCCTAGGGGCGTCGGGCTACACCTTC.

Here the CDR3 reads CASSEIGTGSSHYGYTF. CDR3 sequence (DNA): TGTGCCAGCAGCGAAATCGGGACAGGGAGCTCCCACTATGGCTACACCTTC. The chain employs TRBV6-1 and TRBJ1-2; 9 nucleotides match TRBD1. With V trimmed by 6 bases and J by 3 bases, 14 bases remained unmatched. The CDR3 covers 17 residues. CDR1 MNHNS and CDR2 SASEGT come from the germline V gene.